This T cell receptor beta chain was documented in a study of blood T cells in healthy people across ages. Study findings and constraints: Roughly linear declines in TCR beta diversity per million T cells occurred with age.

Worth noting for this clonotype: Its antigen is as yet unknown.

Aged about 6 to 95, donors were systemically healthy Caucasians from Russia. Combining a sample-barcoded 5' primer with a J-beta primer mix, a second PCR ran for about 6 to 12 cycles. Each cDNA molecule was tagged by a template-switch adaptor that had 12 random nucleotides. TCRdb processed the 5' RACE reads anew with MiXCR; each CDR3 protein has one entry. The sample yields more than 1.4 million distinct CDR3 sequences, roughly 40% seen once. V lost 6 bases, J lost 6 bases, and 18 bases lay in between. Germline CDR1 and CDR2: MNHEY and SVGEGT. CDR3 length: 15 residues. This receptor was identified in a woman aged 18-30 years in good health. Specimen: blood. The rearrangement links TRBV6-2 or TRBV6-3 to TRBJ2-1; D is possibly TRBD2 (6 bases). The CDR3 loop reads CASSPAGSSGNEQFF. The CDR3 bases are TGTGCCAGCAGCCCCGCCGGGAGTTCGGGCAATGAGCAGTTCTTC.